One sample yielded the 6 T cell receptor beta chains listed below, sequenced in a study of cytomegalovirus exposure and HLA in healthy donors. The PCR used 60 Vbeta and 13 Jbeta primers. Profiled with immunoSEQ multiplex PCR; TCRdb holds only in-frame clones, not every one. The data show about 77,000 clones, with about 71% seen just once and around 7% held by the top ten. The sequencing sample was made of PBMCs. These TCRs come from a woman in her thirties or forties in good health and CMV-seronegative.

The table lists this clone with a count of one. V gene TRBV19 combines with J gene TRBJ1-1, with a possible D match to TRBD1 (5 bases). The ends were cut back, 8 bases at V and 0 bases at J, with 10 bases in the middle. Germline CDR1 is LNHDA and CDR2 is SQIVND (reference sequence). This CDR3 has 13 amino acids. CDR3 region: CASFQDMNTEAFF. The CDR3 DNA sequence: TGTGCCAGTTTCCAGGACATGAACACTGAAGCTTTCTTT.

The chain employs TRBV19 and TRBJ2-2; perhaps TRBD1 as D (6 bases). From germline, CDR1 is LNHDA and CDR2 SQIVND (reference sequence). Trimming left V 5 bases short and J 3 bases short, with 13 bases between. The CDR3 is made up of 15 amino acids. The CDR3 DNA is TGTGCCAGTAGTCCTCAGGGGCCATACACCGGGGAGCTGTTTTTT. Amino acid sequence: CASSPQGPYTGELFF.

Only a few counts were recorded for this clone. The chain carries TRBV27 and TRBJ1-4, with 8 bases lining up with TRBD1. The CDR3 is made up of 15 amino acids. The germline V gene has CDR1 MNHEY and CDR2 SMNVEV (reference sequence). Trimming removed 6 bases from V and 8 bases from J; junction bases left unmatched: 11. This CDR3 is CASRPNRGGGEKLFF. The CDR3 DNA follows: TGTGCCAGCAGGCCTAACAGGGGGGGCGGCGAAAAACTGTTTTTT.

This clone was detected once. The chain carries TRBV19 and TRBJ2-7; possibly TRBD2 for D (6 bases). The CDR3 runs to 14 residues. V dropped 10 bases and J dropped 5 bases, with 21 bases sitting between them. Germline lookup yields CDR1 LNHDA and CDR2 SQIVND (reference sequence). CDR3 amino acids: CATDPRRVEDEQYF. The CDR3 nucleotides are TGTGCCACAGACCCGAGGAGGGTTGAGGACGAGCAGTACTTC.

The gene calls are TRBV27 and TRBJ1-1; 8 nucleotides align to TRBD1. Germline trimming cut 3 bases from V and 5 bases from J; bases unmatched to any gene: 14. The CDR3 covers 17 residues. Germline CDR1 reads MNHEY; CDR2 reads SMNVEV (reference sequence). The CDR3: CASSLSKFRQGITEAFF. The CDR3 DNA reads TGTGCCAGCAGTTTGTCAAAGTTTAGACAGGGGATAACTGAAGCTTTCTTT.

This chain uses TRBV7-6 with TRBJ2-1; tentative D call: TRBD1 (6 bases). Germline CDR1 reads SGHVS; CDR2 reads FNYEAQ. The V end was cut by 7 bases, the J end by 5 bases, with 15 bases between. There are 14 residues in the CDR3. The CDR3 DNA sequence: TGTGCCAGCACCCAATGGTGGGACAACAATGAGCAGTTCTTC. Translation: CASTQWWDNNEQFF.